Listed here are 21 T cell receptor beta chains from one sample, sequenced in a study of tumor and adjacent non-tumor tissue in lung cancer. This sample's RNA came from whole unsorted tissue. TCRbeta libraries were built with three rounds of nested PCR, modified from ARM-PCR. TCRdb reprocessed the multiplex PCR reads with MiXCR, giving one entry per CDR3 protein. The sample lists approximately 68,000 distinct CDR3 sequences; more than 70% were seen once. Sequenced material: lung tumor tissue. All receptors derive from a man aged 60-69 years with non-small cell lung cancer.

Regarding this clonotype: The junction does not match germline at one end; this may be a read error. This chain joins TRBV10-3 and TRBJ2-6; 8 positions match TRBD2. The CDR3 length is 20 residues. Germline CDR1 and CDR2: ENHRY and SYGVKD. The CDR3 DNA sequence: TGTGCCATCAGTGAACACGGGACTAACGGGAGGGGCTCTGGGGCCAACGTCCTGAGTTTC. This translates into CAISEHGTNGRGSGANVLSF.

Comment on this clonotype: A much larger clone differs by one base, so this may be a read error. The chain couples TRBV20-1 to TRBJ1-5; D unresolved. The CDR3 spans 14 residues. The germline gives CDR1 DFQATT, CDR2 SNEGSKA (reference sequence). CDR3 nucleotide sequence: TGCAGTACTAGCCTGGGTGGAAGCAATCAGCCCCAGCATTTT. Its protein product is CSTSLGGSNQPQHF.

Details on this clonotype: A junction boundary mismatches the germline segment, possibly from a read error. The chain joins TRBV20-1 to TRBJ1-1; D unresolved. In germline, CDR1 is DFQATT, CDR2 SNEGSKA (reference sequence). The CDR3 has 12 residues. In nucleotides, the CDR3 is TGTATCGGTACCCTCGGGAACATTGAAGCTTTCTTT. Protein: CIGTLGNIEAFF.

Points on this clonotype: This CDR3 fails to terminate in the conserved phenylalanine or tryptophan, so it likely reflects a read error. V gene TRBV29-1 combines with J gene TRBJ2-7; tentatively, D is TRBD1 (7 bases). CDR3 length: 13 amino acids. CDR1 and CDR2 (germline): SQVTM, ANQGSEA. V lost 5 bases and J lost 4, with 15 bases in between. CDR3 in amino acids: CSVLRDSSYEQYS. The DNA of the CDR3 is TGCAGCGTTCTGCGGGACAGCTCTTACGAGCAGTACTCC.

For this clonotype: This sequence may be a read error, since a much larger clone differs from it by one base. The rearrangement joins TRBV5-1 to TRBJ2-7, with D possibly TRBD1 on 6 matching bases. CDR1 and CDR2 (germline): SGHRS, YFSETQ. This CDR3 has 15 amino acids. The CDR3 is CASSDGTPISYEHYF. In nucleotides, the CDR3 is TGCGCCAGCAGCGACGGGACACCAATTAGCTACGAGCACTACTTC.

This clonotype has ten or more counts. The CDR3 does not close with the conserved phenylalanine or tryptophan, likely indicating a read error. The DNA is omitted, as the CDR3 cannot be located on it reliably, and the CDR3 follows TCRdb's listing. The CDR3 reads CASSEGQGPI. The chain joins TRBV6-1 to TRBJ2-7; the table gives TRBD1 as D, unverified against the DNA. Both ends counted, the CDR3 spans 10 residues. CDR1 MNHNS and CDR2 SASEGT come from the germline V gene.

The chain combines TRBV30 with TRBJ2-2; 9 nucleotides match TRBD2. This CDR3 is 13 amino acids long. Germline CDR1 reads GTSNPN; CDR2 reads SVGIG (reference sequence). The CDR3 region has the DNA TGTACCCGGAGTGTAGCGGGAGCCGGGGAGCTGTTTTTT. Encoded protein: CTRSVAGAGELFF.

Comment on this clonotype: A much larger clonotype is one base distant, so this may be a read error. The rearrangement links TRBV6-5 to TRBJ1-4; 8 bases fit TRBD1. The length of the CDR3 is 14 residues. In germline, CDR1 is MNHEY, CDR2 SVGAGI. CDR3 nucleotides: TGTGCCAGCAGAGTAACAGGGGGGCATGAAAAACTGCTTTTT. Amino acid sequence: CASRVTGGHEKLLF.

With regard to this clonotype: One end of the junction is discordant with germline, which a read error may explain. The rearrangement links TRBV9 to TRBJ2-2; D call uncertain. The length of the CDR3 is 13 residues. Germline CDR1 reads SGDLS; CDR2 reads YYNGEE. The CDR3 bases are TGTGCCAGCAGCGTAGGAAACACCGTGGAGCTGTTTTTT. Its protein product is CASSVGNTVELFF.

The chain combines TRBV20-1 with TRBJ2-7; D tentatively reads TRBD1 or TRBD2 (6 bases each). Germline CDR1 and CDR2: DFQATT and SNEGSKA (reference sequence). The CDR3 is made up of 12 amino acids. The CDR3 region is CRARGDGYEQYF. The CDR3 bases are TGCAGGGCGAGGGGGGATGGCTACGAGCAGTACTTC.

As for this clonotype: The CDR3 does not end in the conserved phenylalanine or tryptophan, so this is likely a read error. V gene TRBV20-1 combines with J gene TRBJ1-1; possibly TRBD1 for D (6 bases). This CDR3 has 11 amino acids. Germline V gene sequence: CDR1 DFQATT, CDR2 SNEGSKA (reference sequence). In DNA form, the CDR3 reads TGTAGTGCGTGGACAGAGGCGGAGGCTTTCTCT. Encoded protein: CSAWTEAEAFS.

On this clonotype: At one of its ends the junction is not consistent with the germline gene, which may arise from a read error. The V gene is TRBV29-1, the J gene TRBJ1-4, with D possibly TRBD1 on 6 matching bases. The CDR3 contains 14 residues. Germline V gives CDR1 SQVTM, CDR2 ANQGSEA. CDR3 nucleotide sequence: TGCAGCTTTGAGGGGGACGCCAGTAATGTAAAACTGTTTTTT. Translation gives CSFEGDASNVKLFF. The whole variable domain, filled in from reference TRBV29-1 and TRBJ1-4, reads SAVISQKPSRDICQRGTSLTIQCQVDSQVTMMFWYRQQPGQSLTLIATANQGSEATYESGFVIDKFPISRPNLTFSTLTVSNMSPEDSSIYLCSFEGDASNVKLFFGSGTQLSVL.

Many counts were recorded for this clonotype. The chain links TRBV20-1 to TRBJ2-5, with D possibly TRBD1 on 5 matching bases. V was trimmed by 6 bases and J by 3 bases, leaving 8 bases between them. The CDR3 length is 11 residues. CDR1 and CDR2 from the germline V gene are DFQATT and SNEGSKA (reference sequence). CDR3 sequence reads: CSAQTEETQYF. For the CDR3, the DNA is TGCAGTGCCCAGACAGAAGAGACCCAGTACTTC.

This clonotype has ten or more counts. Written as DNA, the CDR3 is TGTGCCAGCACTCACGACTTGGCTAGCGGGAGGACAGATACGCAGTATTTT. It yields the protein CASTHDLASGRTDTQYF. The J gene is TRBJ2-3, the V gene TRBV12-3 or TRBV12-4; the match to TRBD2 covers 11 bases. The CDR3 runs to 17 residues. V lost 7 bases and J lost 3; bases outside the gene matches: 12.

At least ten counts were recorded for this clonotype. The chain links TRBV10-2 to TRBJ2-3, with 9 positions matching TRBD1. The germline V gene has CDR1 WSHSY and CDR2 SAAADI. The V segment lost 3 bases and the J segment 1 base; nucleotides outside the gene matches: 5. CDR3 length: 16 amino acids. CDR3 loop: CASSDPRTGGTDTQYF. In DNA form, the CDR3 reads TGCGCCAGCAGTGACCCTCGGACAGGGGGCACAGATACGCAGTATTTT.

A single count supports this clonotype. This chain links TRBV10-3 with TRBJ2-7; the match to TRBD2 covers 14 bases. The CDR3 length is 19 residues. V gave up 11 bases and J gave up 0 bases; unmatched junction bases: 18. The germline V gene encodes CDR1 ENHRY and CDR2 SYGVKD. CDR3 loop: CAVAGQGPGTSGSSYEQYF. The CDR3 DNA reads TGTGCCGTGGCCGGGCAGGGTCCCGGGACTAGCGGGAGCTCCTACGAGCAGTACTTC.

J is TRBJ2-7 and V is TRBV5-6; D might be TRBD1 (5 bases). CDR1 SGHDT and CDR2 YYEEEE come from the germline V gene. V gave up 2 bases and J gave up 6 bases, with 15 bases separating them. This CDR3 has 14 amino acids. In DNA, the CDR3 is TGTGCCAGCAGCTTACCTCGCGACAGTGCCGAGCAGTACTTC. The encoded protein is CASSLPRDSAEQYF.

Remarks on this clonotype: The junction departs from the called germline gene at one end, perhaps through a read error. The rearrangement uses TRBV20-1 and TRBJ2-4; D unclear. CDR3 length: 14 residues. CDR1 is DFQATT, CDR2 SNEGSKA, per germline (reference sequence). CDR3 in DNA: TGCAGTGCTACCGGCGCTATCGGAAAAAACATTCCGTACTTC. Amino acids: CSATGAIGKNIPYF.

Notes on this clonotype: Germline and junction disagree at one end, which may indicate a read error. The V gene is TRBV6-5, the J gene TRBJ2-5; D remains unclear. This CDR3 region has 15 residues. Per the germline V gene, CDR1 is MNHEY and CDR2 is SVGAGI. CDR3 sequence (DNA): TGTGGCAGCAGTTACTCGAGCTCCAATCGAGAGACCCAGTACTTC. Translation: CGSSYSSSNRETQYF.

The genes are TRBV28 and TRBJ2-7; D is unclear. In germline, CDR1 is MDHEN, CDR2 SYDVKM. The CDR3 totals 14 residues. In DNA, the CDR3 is TGTGACATCAGTTTGCGGTCCGTCCCATACGAGCAGTACTTC. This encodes CDISLRSVPYEQYF.

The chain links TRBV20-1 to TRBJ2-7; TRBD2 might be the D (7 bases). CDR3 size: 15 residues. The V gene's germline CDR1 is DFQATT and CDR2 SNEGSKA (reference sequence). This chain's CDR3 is CSTREGGADGYEQYF. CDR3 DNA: TGCAGCACTAGAGAGGGGGGGGCGGACGGCTACGAGCAGTACTTC.